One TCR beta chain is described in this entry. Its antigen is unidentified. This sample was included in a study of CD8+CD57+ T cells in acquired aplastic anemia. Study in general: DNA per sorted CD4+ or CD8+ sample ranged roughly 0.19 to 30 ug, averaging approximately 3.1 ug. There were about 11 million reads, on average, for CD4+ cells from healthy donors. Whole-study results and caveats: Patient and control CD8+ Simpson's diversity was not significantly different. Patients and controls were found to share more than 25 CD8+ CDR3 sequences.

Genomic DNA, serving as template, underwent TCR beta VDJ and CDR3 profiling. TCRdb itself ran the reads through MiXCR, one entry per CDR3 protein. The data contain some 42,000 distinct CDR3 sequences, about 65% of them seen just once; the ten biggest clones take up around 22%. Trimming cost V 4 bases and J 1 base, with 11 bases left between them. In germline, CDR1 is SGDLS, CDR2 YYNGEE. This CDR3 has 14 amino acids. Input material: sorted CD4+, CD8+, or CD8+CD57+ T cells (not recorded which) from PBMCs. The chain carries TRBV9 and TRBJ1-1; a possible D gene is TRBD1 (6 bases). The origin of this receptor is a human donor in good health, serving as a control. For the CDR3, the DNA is TGTGCCAGCAGCAAAGGACAGAGGAACACTGAAGCTTTCTTT. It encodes CASSKGQRNTEAFF. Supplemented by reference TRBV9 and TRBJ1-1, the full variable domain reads DSGVTQTPKHLITATGQRVTLRCSPRSGDLSVYWYQQSLDQGLQFLIQYYNGEERAKGNILERFSAQQFPDLHSELNLSSLELGDSALYFCASSKGQRNTEAFFGQGTRLTVV.